A single sample is the source of the 17 T cell receptor beta chains below, sequenced in a study of technical replicates of blood from a handful of donors. The protocol was immunoSEQ multiplex PCR, while the TCRdb copy is restricted to in-frame clones and leaves out a portion. The table includes tens of thousands of clones, 91% detected once. The specimen was T cells isolated from PBMCs. These TCRs come from a human donor in good health. Some clones in this sample may be carry-over from other donors' samples.

The chain carries TRBV2 and TRBJ2-5; 12 nucleotides line up with TRBD2. After removal of 6 bases from V and 4 bases from J, the junction contained 3 bases not matched to a gene. Germline CDR1 reads SNHLY; CDR2 reads FYNNEI. The CDR3 has 14 residues. CDR3 in amino acids: CASSLTSGRETQYF. The CDR3 DNA sequence: TGTGCCAGCAGCCTGACTAGCGGGAGAGAGACCCAGTACTTC.

DNA of the CDR3: TGTGCCAGTAGTATGGTGGGACAGGGAAGGTACAATCAGCCCCAGCATTTT. Translated: CASSMVGQGRYNQPQHF. The V call is TRBV19, the J call TRBJ1-5; 9 positions agree with TRBD1. Trimming removed 3 bases from V and 3 bases from J; junction bases left unmatched: 9. Germline V lookup: CDR1 LNHDA, CDR2 SQIVND (reference sequence). There are 17 residues in the CDR3.

This chain connects TRBV6-1 to TRBJ1-4, with 7 bases lining up with TRBD1. The junction had 6 bases not matched to a gene; V was cut back by 7 bases and J by 4 bases. This CDR3 region has 14 residues. The germline gives CDR1 MNHNS, CDR2 SASEGT. The CDR3 sequence is CASTPRGLNEKLFF. In DNA form, the CDR3 reads TGTGCCAGCACCCCAAGGGGGCTTAATGAAAAACTGTTTTTT.

This chain uses TRBV7-9 with TRBJ2-5; 9 bases match TRBD1. CDR3 size: 17 residues. After removal of 2 bases from V and 5 bases from J, the junction contained 12 bases not matched to a gene. Germline V gives CDR1 SEHNR, CDR2 FQNEAQ (reference sequence). Here the CDR3 reads CASSLFGRDRALETQYF. CDR3 in DNA: TGTGCCAGCAGCTTATTTGGGCGGGACAGGGCTCTGGAGACCCAGTACTTC.

The chain employs TRBV6-5 and TRBJ1-2; D not certain. The CDR3 is made up of 13 amino acids. Germline values: CDR1 MNHEY, CDR2 SVGAGI. V lost 0 bases, J lost 8 bases, and 10 bases lay in between. In nucleotides, the CDR3 is TGTGCCAGCAGTTACTCCTCGGTGCGGGGCTACACCTTC. It translates to CASSYSSVRGYTF.

The chain joins TRBV4-2 to TRBJ2-7; tentatively, D is TRBD1 (5 bases). CDR3 size: 15 residues. Trimming removed 0 bases from V and 1 base from J, with 10 bases in between. Germline V CDR1 and CDR2: LGHNA, YNFKEQ. For the CDR3, the DNA is TGTGCCAGCAGCCAAGAGACAGTTTTGTCCTACGAGCAGTACTTC. Protein product: CASSQETVLSYEQYF.

The rearrangement joins TRBV4-1 to TRBJ2-7; no clear D. The CDR3 is made up of 15 amino acids. CDR1 is MGHRA, CDR2 YSYEKL, per germline. Trimming took 8 bases from V and 0 from J, leaving 17 bases between them. The CDR3 DNA reads as TGCGCCAGCGCCAGAGGCAGCCCGAGCTCCTACGAGCAGTACTTC. Protein product: CASARGSPSSYEQYF.

The V and J genes are TRBV10-2 and TRBJ1-5; TRBD1 matches 7 bases. CDR1 WSHSY and CDR2 SAAADI come from the germline V gene. The V and J ends lost 6 bases and 0 bases, in that order; junction bases with no gene match: 14. This CDR3 contains 18 residues. In DNA, the CDR3 is TGCGCCAGCAGCGAGGGACAGACCCTTTCTTATAGCAATCAGCCCCAGCATTTT. Translation gives CASSEGQTLSYSNQPQHF.

This chain links TRBV9 with TRBJ2-2, with a tentative D call TRBD1 (6 bases). With 0 bases removed from V and 4 bases from J, the gap between germline ends came to 10 bases. Germline V gene lookup returns CDR1 SGDLS and CDR2 YYNGEE. The CDR3 sequence is 15 residues long. The CDR3 here is CASSVGTVTTGELFF. As DNA, the CDR3 is TGTGCCAGCAGCGTAGGGACAGTAACCACCGGGGAGCTGTTTTTT.

The chain joins TRBV14 to TRBJ2-1, with a weak D call TRBD2 (7 bases). The V gene lost 5 bases and the J gene lost 3 bases, with 14 bases spanning the gap. The germline V gene encodes CDR1 SGHDN and CDR2 FVKESK. The CDR3 runs to 15 residues. The CDR3 loop is CASSLGGLFYNEQFF. CDR3 bases: TGTGCCAGCAGCTTGGGGGGGCTGTTCTACAATGAGCAGTTCTTC.

This clone has just one count. The chain uses TRBV5-1 and TRBJ2-1, with TRBD1 matching 9 bases. Looked up from germline, CDR1 is SGHRS and CDR2 is YFSETQ. The CDR3 runs to 14 residues. The V segment lost 4 bases and the J segment 8 bases; nucleotides outside the gene matches: 7. DNA of the CDR3: TGCGCCAGCAGCGTAGGACAGGGGCTTGATGAGCAGTTCTTC. Translating it yields CASSVGQGLDEQFF.

The chain links TRBV30 to TRBJ2-7; D perhaps matches TRBD1 (6 bases). This CDR3 has 15 amino acids. V lost 5 bases and J 3 bases, leaving 20 bases between the germline ends. Germline values: CDR1 GTSNPN, CDR2 SVGIG (reference sequence). This CDR3 reads CAWSLFTGKNYEQYF. CDR3 in DNA: TGTGCCTGGTCTCTTTTTACAGGGAAAAACTACGAGCAGTACTTC. The full variable domain, completed using reference TRBV30 and TRBJ2-7, is SQTIHQWPATLVQPVGSPLSLECTVEGTSNPNLYWYRQAAGRGLQLLFYSVGIGQISSEVPQNLSASRPQDRQFILSSKKLLLSDSGFYLCAWSLFTGKNYEQYFGPGTRLTVT.

The CDR3 reads CASSPKGTAYGYTF. As DNA, the CDR3 is TGTGCCAGCAGCCCGAAAGGGACAGCCTATGGCTACACCTTC. The chain combines TRBV7-8 with TRBJ1-2, with TRBD1 matching over 7 bases. Germline V gives CDR1 SGHVS, CDR2 FQNEAQ. The CDR3 sequence is 14 residues long. The trim removed 5 bases at V and 4 bases at J, leaving 7 bases unmatched.

This clone was detected once. The genes are TRBV30 and TRBJ2-1, with TRBD2 matching over 7 bases. With V trimmed by 2 bases and J by 9 bases, 10 bases remained unmatched. CDR1 is GTSNPN and CDR2 is SVGIG in the germline V gene (reference sequence). The CDR3 is 14 amino acids. CDR3 sequence: CAWSPPGGMGEQFF. The CDR3 DNA reads as TGTGCCTGGAGTCCCCCGGGGGGTATGGGTGAGCAGTTCTTC.

The V and J genes are TRBV11-1 and TRBJ1-2; unclear D gene. The CDR3 spans 16 residues. Germline V gives CDR1 SGHAT, CDR2 FQDESV (reference sequence). V lost 1 base to trimming and J lost 8 bases, with 20 bases between them. The CDR3 loop reads CASSLERAPSERGYTF. The DNA of the CDR3 is TGTGCCAGCAGCTTAGAAAGGGCCCCCTCCGAGCGGGGCTACACCTTC.

The genes are TRBV19 and TRBJ1-5; D uncertain. CDR1 is LNHDA and CDR2 is SQIVND in the germline V gene (reference sequence). The CDR3 is made up of 16 amino acids. V was pared by 2 bases and J by 3 bases, with 14 bases between. The CDR3 DNA is TGTGCCAGTAGTATAAGTAGTGCGGGCTACAATCAGCCCCAGCATTTT. It is translated as CASSISSAGYNQPQHF. The full variable domain, with the rest looked up from reference TRBV19 and TRBJ1-5, is DGGITQSPKYLFRKEGQNVTLSCEQNLNHDAMYWYRQDPGQGLRLIYYSQIVNDFQKGDIAEGYSVSREKKESFPLTVTSAQKNPTAFYLCASSISSAGYNQPQHFGDGTRLSIL.

CDR3 sequence: CASSLDHSYEQYF. CDR3 nucleotide sequence: TGTGCCAGCAGCTTAGATCACTCCTACGAGCAGTACTTC. V and J are TRBV7-6 and TRBJ2-7; D is unclear. The CDR3 length is 13 residues. V was trimmed by 1 base and J by 0 bases, leaving 4 bases between them. The germline V gene has CDR1 SGHVS and CDR2 FNYEAQ.